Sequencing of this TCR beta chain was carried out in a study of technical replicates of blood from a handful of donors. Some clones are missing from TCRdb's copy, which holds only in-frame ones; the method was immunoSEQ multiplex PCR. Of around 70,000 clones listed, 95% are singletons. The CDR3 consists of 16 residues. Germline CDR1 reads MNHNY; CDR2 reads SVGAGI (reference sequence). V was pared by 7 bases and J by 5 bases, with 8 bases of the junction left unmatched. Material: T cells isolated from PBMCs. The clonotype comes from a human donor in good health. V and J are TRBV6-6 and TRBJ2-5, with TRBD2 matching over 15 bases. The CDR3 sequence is CASTGLAGGPDETQYF. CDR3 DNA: TGTGCCAGCACTGGACTAGCGGGGGGGCCGGATGAGACCCAGTACTTC.